These 29 T cell receptor beta chains originate from one sample sequenced in a study of T cells after posttransplantation cyclophosphamide. Generated by immunoSEQ multiplex PCR, the TCRdb table keeps only in-frame clones and is missing some. The sample lists roughly 20,000 clones, under 80% occurring once. Treatment was busulfan-fludarabine conditioning, a marrow graft, and cyclophosphamide on days +3 and +4. The sequencing here drew on PBMCs, taken after an allogeneic stem cell transplant with post-transplant cyclophosphamide. The receptors stem from a male patient aged 30 to 40 who received an allogeneic stem cell transplant from a related donor, was CMV-positive, and had acute GVHD only. Some T cells may possibly be graft donor cells.

In its sample, this clone was seen once. J is TRBJ2-7 and V is TRBV5-1; the match to TRBD1 covers 8 bases. There are 17 residues in the CDR3. Germline V lookup: CDR1 SGHRS, CDR2 YFSETQ. The V segment lost 3 bases and the J segment 6 bases; nucleotides outside the gene matches: 17. The chain's CDR3 is CASSSPGTGGVTGEQYF. The CDR3 DNA reads as TGCGCCAGCAGCTCCCCCGGGACAGGAGGAGTGACAGGCGAGCAGTACTTC.

The chain links TRBV6-6 to TRBJ2-2; 13 nucleotides align to TRBD2. The ends lost 10 bases at V and 4 bases at J; junction bases unmatched: 6. This CDR3 contains 15 residues. CDR1 MNHNY and CDR2 SVGAGI come from the germline V gene (reference sequence). In DNA form, the CDR3 reads TGTGCCACCATGGGGACTAGCGGGGTCACCGGGGAGCTGTTTTTT. This codes for CATMGTSGVTGELFF.

The genes are TRBV19 and TRBJ1-2, with 7 bases matching TRBD1. Germline-derived CDR1 and CDR2 are LNHDA and SQIVND (reference sequence). CDR3 length: 13 amino acids. V was clipped by 3 bases and J by 3 bases; unmatched bases: 1. The DNA for the CDR3 is TGTGCCAGTAGTATCCAGGGGGACTATGGCTACACCTTC. Its protein is CASSIQGDYGYTF.

In its sample, this clone was seen a few times. This chain uses TRBV7-2 with TRBJ1-2, with D maybe TRBD1 (5 bases). The germline gives CDR1 SGHTA, CDR2 FQGNSA. This CDR3 is built from 17 residues. Between the trimmed V and J ends, which lost 1 base and 4 bases, there was a span of 19 bases. The CDR3 coding sequence is TGTGCCAGCAGCTTAGGGGGATCAGGGAGGGTAGCCTATGGCTACACCTTC. Protein: CASSLGGSGRVAYGYTF.

The CDR3 DNA sequence: TGCAGCGCCGCGACAGGGAACTATGGCTACACCTTC. Translating gives CSAATGNYGYTF. V usage is TRBV29-1 and J usage is TRBJ1-2; TRBD1 aligns across 7 bases. Germline V gene sequence: CDR1 SQVTM, CDR2 ANQGSEA. CDR3 length equals 12 residues. J lost 2 bases, V lost 7 bases, and 4 bases had no gene match.

V is TRBV7-2 and J is TRBJ1-2; no definite D call. The ends were cut back, 5 bases at V and 8 bases at J, with 15 bases in the middle. Germline assignment: CDR1 SGHTA and CDR2 FQGNSA. The CDR3 runs to 13 residues. CDR3 region: CASSLRGTKGYTF. The DNA of the CDR3 is TGTGCCAGCAGCCTCCGTGGCACGAAGGGCTACACCTTC.

This clone was counted a few times. This chain links TRBV12-5 with TRBJ1-3; D perhaps matches TRBD1 (6 bases). CDR3 length equals 16 residues. Trimming took 2 bases from V and 0 from J, leaving 11 bases between them. CDR1 LGHNT and CDR2 FRNRAP come from the germline V gene. In DNA, the CDR3 is TGTGCTAGTGGTTTGCGATCAGGGGTCTCTGGAAACACCATATATTTT. This codes for CASGLRSGVSGNTIYF.

This chain connects TRBV20-1 to TRBJ2-7, with D unclear. The ends were cut back, 6 bases at V and 3 bases at J, with 6 bases in the middle. The CDR3 is 10 residues long. Germline V CDR1 and CDR2: DFQATT, SNEGSKA (reference sequence). CDR3 bases: TGCAGTGCCAGGAACTACGAGCAGTACTTC. Amino acids: CSARNYEQYF.

This sequence joins TRBV7-9 and TRBJ2-3; 9 bases match TRBD1. The germline CDR1 and CDR2 sequences are SEHNR and FQNEAQ (reference sequence). The CDR3 extends over 14 amino acids. The junction had 4 bases not matched to a gene; V was cut back by 5 bases and J by 4 bases. CDR3 nucleotides: TGTGCCAGCAGCCCGGGACAGGGTCCAGATACGCAGTATTTT. Translated, it gives CASSPGQGPDTQYF.

J is TRBJ2-7 and V is TRBV7-2, with TRBD1 matching 8 bases. The CDR3 is 15 residues long. Germline assignment: CDR1 SGHTA and CDR2 FQGNSA. V trimming: 1 base; J trimming: 0 bases; junction bases outside the gene matches: 2. The CDR3 bases are TGTGCCAGCAGCTTAGACGGGACAGGCTCCTACGAGCAGTACTTC. As protein: CASSLDGTGSYEQYF.

V and J are TRBV6-6 and TRBJ1-3; a weak D match, TRBD1 (5 bases). The germline V gene encodes CDR1 MNHNY and CDR2 SVGAGI (reference sequence). This CDR3 is 14 amino acids long. Trimming shortened V by 7 bases and J by 8 bases, and 18 bases separated the two germline ends. CDR3: CASKTGTWRDTIYF. CDR3 DNA: TGTGCCAGCAAAACCGGGACCTGGAGGGACACCATATATTTT.

The chain carries TRBV9 and TRBJ1-3, with 10 bases identical to TRBD1. Germline V gives CDR1 SGDLS, CDR2 YYNGEE. V was pared by 3 bases and J by 2 bases, with 2 bases of the junction left unmatched. CDR3 length equals 15 residues. CDR3 in DNA: TGTGCCAGCAGCGCCGGACAGGGGGCTGGAAACACCATATATTTT. It codes for CASSAGQGAGNTIYF. The full variable domain, in which reference TRBV9 and TRBJ1-3 provide the parts outside the CDR3, is DSGVTQTPKHLITATGQRVTLRCSPRSGDLSVYWYQQSLDQGLQFLIQYYNGEERAKGNILERFSAQQFPDLHSELNLSSLELGDSALYFCASSAGQGAGNTIYFGEGSWLTVV.

The rearrangement links TRBV10-3 to TRBJ2-3; D perhaps matches TRBD1 (6 bases). This CDR3 is 17 amino acids long. V was trimmed by 0 bases and J by 2 bases, leaving 15 bases between them. CDR1 and CDR2 from the germline V gene are ENHRY and SYGVKD. The DNA of the CDR3 is TGTGCCATCAGTGAGTCGATGGACAGACGATTCACAGATACGCAGTATTTT. It is translated as CAISESMDRRFTDTQYF.

The chain joins TRBV28 to TRBJ1-5; no clear D. The CDR3 is 14 amino acids. Looked up from germline, CDR1 is MDHEN and CDR2 is SYDVKM. Trimming took off 4 bases at V and 0 bases at J, with 7 bases between the two ends. The CDR3 DNA is TGTGCCAGCAGTTGGCAGATTAGCAATCAGCCCCAGCATTTT. As protein: CASSWQISNQPQHF. The full variable domain, completed using reference TRBV28 and TRBJ1-5, is DVKVTQSSRYLVKRTGEKVFLECVQDMDHENMFWYRQDPGLGLRLIYFSYDVKMKEKGDIPEGYSVSREKKERFSLILESASTNQTSMYLCASSWQISNQPQHFGDGTRLSIL.

Concerning this clone itself: The junction departs from the called germline gene at one end, perhaps through a read error. This chain connects TRBV6-6 to TRBJ2-7; D may be TRBD2 (5 bases). Germline loops: CDR1 MNHNY, CDR2 SVGAGI (reference sequence). CDR3 length: 12 amino acids. CDR3 region: CASSPREGLKDF. For the CDR3, the DNA is TGTGCCAGCAGCCCCAGAGAGGGCCTAAAGGACTTC.

A word on this clone: Germline is not matched at one junction end, which may reflect a read error. The CDR3 spells CASSENPGQGPSLLF. The CDR3 nucleotides read TGTGCCAGCAGTGAAAACCCGGGACAGGGGCCCTCTTTGCTCTTC. V is TRBV6-1 and J is TRBJ2-7, with 10 bases that match TRBD1. In germline, CDR1 is MNHNS, CDR2 SASEGT. CDR3 length equals 15 residues.

The chain is built from TRBV7-2 and TRBJ2-3; D is unclear. The CDR3 totals 14 residues. Trimming removed 5 bases at V and 1 base at J, with 10 bases between. Looked up from germline, CDR1 is SGHTA and CDR2 is FQGNSA. CDR3: CASSPRMGTDTQYF. The CDR3 DNA reads as TGTGCCAGCAGCCCGCGAATGGGCACAGATACGCAGTATTTT.

This sequence joins TRBV7-7 and TRBJ2-5, with D tentatively TRBD2 (6 bases). Between the trimmed V and J ends, which lost 5 bases and 4 bases, there was a span of 17 bases. Germline assignment: CDR1 SSHAT and CDR2 FNYEAQ (reference sequence). The CDR3 is 15 amino acids. CDR3 DNA sequence: TGTGCCAGCAGCGCGGGGCGGGTTTATTCAGAGACCCAGTACTTC. It codes for CASSAGRVYSETQYF. Full variable domain (remainder filled in from reference TRBV7-7 and TRBJ2-5): GAGVSQSPRYKVTKRGQDVTLRCDPISSHATLYWYQQALGQGPEFLTYFNYEAQPDKSGLPSDRFSAERPEGSISTLTIQRTEQRDSAMYRCASSAGRVYSETQYFGPGTRLLVL.

J is TRBJ1-1 and V is TRBV11-3; D possibly corresponds to TRBD1 (6 bases). The V gene lost 5 bases and the J gene lost 9 bases, with 13 bases spanning the gap. The CDR3 contains 12 residues. Germline CDR1 is SGHNT and CDR2 is YENEEA. The CDR3 coding sequence is TGTGCCAGCAGCCAGCAGGGGAGTAAAGCTTTCTTT. Its protein is CASSQQGSKAFF.

The chain carries TRBV30 and TRBJ1-2; D ambiguous. This CDR3 spans 14 amino acids. CDR1 and CDR2 (germline): GTSNPN, SVGIG (reference sequence). The germline V and J ends were trimmed by 1 base and 0 bases, with 9 bases remaining between them. DNA of the CDR3: TGTGCCTGGAGTGGTGCGTTCTCTAACTATGGCTACACCTTC. Translated, it gives CAWSGAFSNYGYTF.

The gene calls are TRBV10-2 and TRBJ2-3; no reliable D call. V gave up 8 bases and J gave up 4 bases, with 7 bases separating them. This CDR3 contains 11 residues. Per the germline V gene, CDR1 is WSHSY and CDR2 is SAAADI. CDR3 sequence (DNA): TGCGCCAGCGCAGTTTCAGATACGCAGTATTTT. Protein product: CASAVSDTQYF.

J is TRBJ1-1 and V is TRBV2; no definite D call. Trimming left V 7 bases short and J 1 base short, with 4 bases between. Germline CDR1 is SNHLY and CDR2 is FYNNEI. The CDR3 is 11 amino acids. This CDR3 reads CASTRNTEAFF. CDR3 sequence (DNA): TGTGCCAGCACTCGGAACACTGAAGCTTTCTTT.

The chain couples TRBV11-2 to TRBJ1-1; D gene uncertain. CDR3 size: 13 residues. Trimming took off 1 base at V and 6 bases at J, with 9 bases between the two ends. Per germline, CDR1 SGHAT and CDR2 FQNNGV. The CDR3 bases are TGTGCCAGCAGCTTAGTCGGTGTCCCTGAAGCTTTCTTT. Translation: CASSLVGVPEAFF.

This clone came up a few times. The rearrangement joins TRBV5-6 to TRBJ2-1, with 7 bases matching TRBD2. The CDR3 covers 13 residues. CDR1 and CDR2 from the germline V gene are SGHDT and YYEEEE. The trim removed 1 base at V and 6 bases at J, leaving 1 base unmatched. CDR3 DNA sequence: TGTGCCAGCAGCTTGCCTAGCGGCAATGAGCAGTTCTTC. This gives the protein CASSLPSGNEQFF.

This clone was observed a handful of times. The V gene is TRBV7-2, the J gene TRBJ2-7; 9 nucleotides line up with TRBD1. CDR3 length: 14 amino acids. V trimming: 1 base; J trimming: 5 bases; junction bases outside the gene matches: 3. CDR1 is SGHTA and CDR2 is FQGNSA in the germline V gene. CDR3 loop: CASSLDRGRNEQYF. CDR3 DNA: TGTGCCAGCAGCTTAGACAGGGGGCGGAACGAGCAGTACTTC.

V is TRBV30 and J is TRBJ1-1; D is unresolved. Trimming left V 4 bases short and J 1 base short, with 13 bases between. The CDR3 is 14 amino acids. Germline V gene data show CDR1 as GTSNPN and CDR2 as SVGIG (reference sequence). CDR3 protein: CAWTKGGKNTEAFF. CDR3 nucleotides: TGTGCCTGGACCAAAGGAGGGAAGAACACTGAAGCTTTCTTT. Full variable domain (remainder filled in from reference TRBV30 and TRBJ1-1): SQTIHQWPATLVQPVGSPLSLECTVEGTSNPNLYWYRQAAGRGLQLLFYSVGIGQISSEVPQNLSASRPQDRQFILSSKKLLLSDSGFYLCAWTKGGKNTEAFFGQGTRLTVV.

In its sample, this clone was seen once. This chain joins TRBV7-8 and TRBJ2-2; 9 bases agree with TRBD2. The CDR3 spans 14 residues. Germline trimming cut 8 bases from V and 4 bases from J; bases unmatched to any gene: 5. Germline values: CDR1 SGHVS, CDR2 FQNEAQ. The CDR3 protein is CASGSGGPTGELFF. In DNA form, the CDR3 reads TGTGCCAGCGGGAGCGGGGGGCCCACCGGGGAGCTGTTTTTT. Supplemented by reference TRBV7-8 and TRBJ2-2, the full variable domain reads GAGVSQSPRYKVAKRGQDVALRCDPISGHVSLFWYQQALGQGPEFLTYFQNEAQLDKSGLPSDRFFAERPEGSVSTLKIQRTQQEDSAVYLCASGSGGPTGELFFGEGSRLTVL.

This clone turned up a few times. This chain uses TRBV7-9 with TRBJ2-7; 8 bases align to TRBD2. CDR3 length: 13 amino acids. V trimming: 2 bases; J trimming: 4 bases; junction bases outside the gene matches: 1. CDR1 and CDR2 from the germline V gene are SEHNR and FQNEAQ (reference sequence). In nucleotides, the CDR3 is TGTGCCAGCAGCTTAATAGCGGGGTACGAGCAGTACTTC. Its translation is CASSLIAGYEQYF.

The chain recombines TRBV11-3 with TRBJ1-1; D is unresolved. The V gene lost 3 bases and the J gene lost 1 base, with 9 bases spanning the gap. In germline, CDR1 is SGHNT, CDR2 YENEEA. CDR3 length: 14 amino acids. This chain's CDR3 is CASSFGAANTEAFF. In nucleotides, the CDR3 is TGTGCCAGCAGCTTTGGCGCGGCGAACACTGAAGCTTTCTTT. Filled out from reference TRBV11-3 and TRBJ1-1, the complete variable domain reads EAGVVQSPRYKIIEKKQPVAFWCNPISGHNTLYWYLQNLGQGPELLIRYENEEAVDDSQLPKDRFSAERLKGVDSTLKIQPAELGDSAVYLCASSFGAANTEAFFGQGTRLTVV.